These T cell receptor beta chains were read from a single sample in a study of identical twins. TCRdb used MiXCR to reprocess the 5' RACE reads, holding one entry per CDR3 protein. This sample yields about 260,000 distinct CDR3 sequences, of which 7% are seen a single time; roughly 3.7% belongs to the top ten. The data also belong to a second study, concerning yellow fever vaccine responses in identical twins.

Source material: memory (CD45RO+) T cells sorted from blood. All receptors derive from a young woman in good health. CDR3s include the opening cysteine and the closing phenylalanine or tryptophan. D genes are given only for firm matches. Only part of the rows carry a size: once, few, many, or a class if the clone is expanded.

TRBJ1-2 TRBV12-3/TRBV12-4 many - CASSYAPYGYTF TGTGCCAGCAGTTACGCCCCTTATGGCTACACCTTC
TRBJ2-3 TRBV5-1 many TRBD1 CASSLGTGRSTDTQYF TGCGCCAGCAGCTTGGGGACAGGGAGATCCACAGATACGCAGTATTTT
TRBJ1-6 TRBV7-9 many - CASSLSAGRGDSPLHF TGTGCCAGCAGCTTATCCGCCGGAAGGGGAGATTCACCCCTCCACTTT
TRBJ2-6 TRBV7-9 - - CASIQQKAGTRANVLTF TGTGCCAGCATCCAACAAAAGGCGGGGACGAGGGCCAACGTCCTGACTTTC
TRBJ2-3 TRBV6-4 many TRBD2 CASSDSGGSGTDTQYF TGTGCCAGCAGTGACTCGGGCGGGAGCGGCACAGATACGCAGTATTTT
TRBJ2-7 TRBV25-1 - - CASSGAGSSYEQYF TGTGCCAGCAGTGGGGCAGGCAGCTCCTACGAGCAGTACTTC
TRBJ2-3 TRBV28 - TRBD2 CASSSPGGGFADTQYF TGTGCCAGCAGTTCTCCCGGGGGGGGGTTTGCAGATACGCAGTATTTT
TRBJ2-7 TRBV7-8 - TRBD2 CASSSRRGAGRYEQYF TGTGCCAGCAGCTCCCGACGGGGAGCGGGACGCTACGAGCAGTACTTC
TRBJ1-1 TRBV5-1 many TRBD1 CASSLAGTGGTEAFF TGCGCCAGCAGCTTGGCCGGGACAGGGGGCACTGAAGCTTTCTTT
TRBJ2-7 TRBV5-1 - - CASSLLGGEQYF TGCGCCAGCAGCTTGTTAGGTGGGGAGCAGTACTTC
TRBJ1-5 TRBV20-1 few TRBD1 CSARETGAPQPQHF TGCAGTGCTAGGGAAACAGGGGCTCCGCAGCCCCAGCATTTT
TRBJ1-1 TRBV4-2 - - CASSQSRGMNTEAFF TGTGCCAGCAGCCAATCACGGGGGATGAACACTGAAGCTTTCTTT
TRBJ2-1 TRBV28 - - CASSERSSYNEQFF TGTGCCAGCTCTGAGCGGTCCTCCTACAATGAGCAGTTCTTC
TRBJ2-2 TRBV7-8 - - CASSPQQGHGELFF TGTGCCAGCAGCCCCCAACAGGGCCACGGGGAGCTGTTTTTT
TRBJ2-3 TRBV29-1 few - CSVEARSSTDTQYF TGCAGCGTAGAAGCGCGTTCTAGCACAGATACGCAGTATTTT
TRBJ2-5 TRBV2 many - CATKQEEGVGETQYF TGTGCCACCAAACAGGAGGAGGGAGTGGGTGAGACCCAGTACTTC
TRBJ1-1 TRBV12-3/TRBV12-4 - - CASSKGGKTEAFF TGTGCCAGCAGTAAAGGGGGTAAGACTGAAGCTTTCTTT
TRBJ2-5 TRBV2 - TRBD2 CASSEATPGLAAKETQYF TGTGCCAGCAGTGAAGCAACACCCGGGCTAGCGGCCAAGGAGACCCAGTACTTC
TRBJ2-2 TRBV24-1 few - CATSDVRDTGELFF TGTGCCACCAGTGATGTCAGAGACACCGGGGAGCTGTTTTTT
TRBJ1-5 TRBV3-1 - TRBD1 CASSQGTGAQPQHF TGTGCCAGCAGCCAAGGGACAGGGGCTCAGCCCCAGCATTTT
TRBJ1-2 TRBV6-1 many - CASSQSRAYYGYTF TGTGCCAGCAGCCAATCCAGGGCTTATTATGGCTACACCTTC
TRBJ2-5 TRBV28 few - CASRVGFKETQYF TGTGCCAGCAGAGTAGGTTTTAAAGAGACCCAGTACTTC
TRBJ2-5 TRBV12-3/TRBV12-4 - - CASSHSNKGETQYF TGTGCCAGCAGTCATTCCAACAAGGGAGAGACCCAGTACTTC
TRBJ2-5 TRBV11-2 - - CASSPSGVAGETQYF TGTGCCAGCAGCCCATCAGGAGTAGCCGGTGAGACCCAGTACTTC
TRBJ1-2 TRBV15 few TRBD1 CATSKPATTGTNYGYTF TGTGCCACCAGCAAGCCAGCTACGACAGGGACAAACTATGGCTACACCTTC
TRBJ2-5 TRBV29-1 few TRBD1 CSVARQGVVGETQYF TGCAGCGTTGCCAGACAGGGGGTAGTGGGAGAGACCCAGTACTTC
TRBJ2-1 TRBV6-2/TRBV6-3 few - CASSRSDSYNEQFF TGTGCCAGCAGTAGGTCGGACTCCTACAATGAGCAGTTCTTC
TRBJ2-7 TRBV10-3 many TRBD1 CAIKRQGSSYEQYF TGTGCCATCAAAAGACAGGGAAGCTCCTACGAGCAGTACTTC
TRBJ2-2 TRBV25-1 many TRBD2 CASSDRAGGNTGELFF TGTGCCAGCAGTGACCGAGCGGGGGGTAACACCGGGGAGCTGTTTTTT
TRBJ2-5 TRBV2 few TRBD2 CASSVAGGMETQYF TGTGCCAGCAGTGTAGCGGGGGGCATGGAGACCCAGTACTTC
TRBJ1-2 TRBV28 few - CASRYFGQDYGYTF TGTGCCAGCAGATACTTCGGGCAGGACTATGGCTACACCTTC
TRBJ2-2 TRBV3-1 many TRBD1 CASSPTGQVSTGELFF TGTGCCAGCAGCCCAACGGGACAGGTCAGCACCGGGGAGCTGTTTTTT
TRBJ2-5 TRBV5-1 - - CASSLSGQKEETQYF TGCGCCAGCAGCTTATCAGGACAAAAAGAGGAGACCCAGTACTTC
TRBJ2-1 TRBV5-1 - - CASSFSVSSYNEQFF TGCGCCAGCAGCTTTAGCGTAAGCTCCTACAATGAGCAGTTCTTC
TRBJ2-6 TRBV10-3 few TRBD1 CAILSDRVAGANVLTF TGTGCCATTTTATCGGACAGGGTGGCTGGGGCCAACGTCCTGACTTTC
TRBJ2-1 TRBV20-1 - - CSATLREWDHNEQFF TGCAGTGCCACTCTCCGGGAGTGGGACCACAATGAGCAGTTCTTC
TRBJ1-2 TRBV6-1 - - CASNTGNYGYTF TGTGCCAGCAACACAGGGAACTATGGCTACACCTTC
TRBJ1-6 TRBV6-5 - TRBD1 CASSYRGRGNSPLHF TGTGCCAGCAGTTACAGGGGGCGCGGTAATTCACCCCTCCACTTT
TRBJ2-7 TRBV5-5 - TRBD1 CASSLGRDRVYEQYF TGTGCCAGCAGCCTGGGACGGGACAGGGTTTACGAGCAGTACTTC
TRBJ2-2 TRBV5-1 few - CASSAGNTGELFF TGCGCCAGCAGTGCTGGGAACACCGGGGAGCTGTTTTTT
TRBJ2-3 TRBV10-3 many - CAISASTDTQYF TGTGCCATCAGCGCCAGCACAGATACGCAGTATTTT
TRBJ2-1 TRBV10-1 few TRBD2 CASIPGLAGTIKSSYNEQFF TGCGCCAGCATCCCGGGACTAGCGGGAACGATAAAGAGCTCCTACAATGAGCAGTTCTTC
TRBJ1-6 TRBV6-5 few - CASSYSQFWDSPLHF TGTGCCAGCAGTTACTCGCAGTTCTGGGATTCACCCCTCCACTTT
TRBJ1-6 TRBV19 few - CASSIWNSPLHF TGTGCCAGTAGTATATGGAATTCACCCCTCCACTTT
TRBJ1-6 TRBV28 few TRBD1 CASSLTGPGNSPLHF TGTGCCAGCAGTTTGACAGGGCCGGGGAATTCACCCCTCCACTTT
TRBJ2-1 TRBV5-1 many - CASSLATGYGNEQFF TGCGCCAGCAGCTTGGCTACGGGATACGGCAATGAGCAGTTCTTC
TRBJ2-1 TRBV5-1 many TRBD1 CASCEQGAGNEQFF TGCGCCAGCTGCGAACAGGGGGCTGGGAATGAGCAGTTCTTC
TRBJ2-3 TRBV20-1 few - CSARRSTDTQYF TGCAGTGCTAGGAGGAGCACAGATACGCAGTATTTT
TRBJ1-1 TRBV12-3/TRBV12-4 few - CASSTTRDTDTEAFF TGTGCCAGCAGTACGACCCGGGACACAGACACTGAAGCTTTCTTT
TRBJ1-1 TRBV10-2 many - CASSESGGSSTEAFF TGCGCCAGCAGTGAGTCGGGGGGGAGCTCCACTGAAGCTTTCTTT
TRBJ1-1 TRBV5-1 few TRBD1 CASNRQGAGLGTEAFF TGCGCCAGCAACCGACAGGGGGCGGGATTGGGCACTGAAGCTTTCTTT
TRBJ1-5 TRBV29-1 few TRBD1 CSVEVTGGWGNQPQHF TGCAGCGTAGAAGTGACAGGGGGCTGGGGCAATCAGCCCCAGCATTTT
TRBJ2-7 TRBV18 - TRBD1 CASTTGEVYEQYF TGTGCCAGTACGACAGGGGAAGTCTACGAGCAGTACTTC
TRBJ2-1 TRBV6-5 many - CASSSPGSGDEQFF TGTGCCAGCAGTTCTCCGGGTAGTGGGGATGAGCAGTTCTTC
TRBJ2-5 TRBV28 - TRBD1 CASSFSTGQVTQYF TGTGCCAGCAGTTTCTCGACAGGGCAAGTGACCCAGTACTTC
TRBJ2-1 TRBV12-3/TRBV12-4 many - CASCPGSSYNEQFF TGTGCCAGCTGCCCGGGGAGCTCCTACAATGAGCAGTTCTTC
TRBJ2-6 TRBV7-3 - - CASSLWGDGANVLTF TGTGCCAGCAGCTTATGGGGTGATGGGGCCAACGTCCTGACTTTC
TRBJ2-3 TRBV18 few - CASSTTTDTQYF TGTGCCAGCTCAACAACCACAGATACGCAGTATTTT
TRBJ1-2 TRBV18 - TRBD1 CASSPPAGGTNYGYTF TGTGCCAGCTCACCACCGGCAGGGGGAACTAACTATGGCTACACCTTC